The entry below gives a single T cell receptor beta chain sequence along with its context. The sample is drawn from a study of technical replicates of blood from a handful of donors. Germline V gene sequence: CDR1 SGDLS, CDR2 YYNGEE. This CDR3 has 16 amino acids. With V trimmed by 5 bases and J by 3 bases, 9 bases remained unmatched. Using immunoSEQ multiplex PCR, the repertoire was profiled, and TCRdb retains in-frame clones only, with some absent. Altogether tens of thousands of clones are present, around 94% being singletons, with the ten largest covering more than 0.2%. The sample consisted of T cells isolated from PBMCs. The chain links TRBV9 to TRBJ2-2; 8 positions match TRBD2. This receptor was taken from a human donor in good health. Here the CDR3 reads CASSRSGGGDTGELFF. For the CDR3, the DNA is TGTGCCAGCAGTCGATCGGGGGGGGGCGACACCGGGGAGCTGTTTTTT. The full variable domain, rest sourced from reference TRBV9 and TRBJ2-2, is DSGVTQTPKHLITATGQRVTLRCSPRSGDLSVYWYQQSLDQGLQFLIQYYNGEERAKGNILERFSAQQFPDLHSELNLSSLELGDSALYFCASSRSGGGDTGELFFGEGSRLTVL.